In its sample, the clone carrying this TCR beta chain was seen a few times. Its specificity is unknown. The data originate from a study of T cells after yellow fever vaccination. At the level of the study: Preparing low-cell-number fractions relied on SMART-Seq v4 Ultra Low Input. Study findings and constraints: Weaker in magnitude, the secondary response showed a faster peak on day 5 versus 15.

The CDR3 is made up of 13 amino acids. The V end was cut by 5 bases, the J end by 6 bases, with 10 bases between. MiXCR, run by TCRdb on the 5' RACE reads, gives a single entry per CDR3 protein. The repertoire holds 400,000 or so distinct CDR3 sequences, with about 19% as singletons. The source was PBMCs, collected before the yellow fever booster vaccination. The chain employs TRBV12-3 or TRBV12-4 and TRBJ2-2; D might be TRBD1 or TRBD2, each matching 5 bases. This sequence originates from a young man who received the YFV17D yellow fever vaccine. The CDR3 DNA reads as TGTGCCAGCAGTGGGGGTGGAGCCGGGGAGCTGTTTTTT. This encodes CASSGGGAGELFF.